This TCR beta chain was identified during a study of shared clonotypes between healthy human individuals. CD45RO-negative CD8 cells positively selected for CCR7 made up the naive population, which excluded terminally differentiated effector memory CD45RA+ cells. Recent acute infections and vaccinations were absent in the healthy HIV-negative adult donors. CDR1 is MNHEY and CDR2 is SVGAGI in the germline V gene. This CDR3 region has 16 residues. Trimming stripped 2 bases from V and 2 bases from J, with 16 bases between. Sequenced by immunoSEQ multiplex PCR; TCRdb stores in-frame clones only, minus some. Found here are about 1,900,000 clones, less than 95% of them singletons; the top ten hold 1% to 1.5%.

Material: naive CD8+ T cells sorted from blood. This clonotype was obtained from a man between 18 and 35 years old in good health. The chain carries TRBV6-5 and TRBJ2-7; D is perhaps TRBD1 (5 bases). CDR3 loop: CASSYRQTTATYEQYF. The CDR3 DNA sequence: TGTGCCAGCAGTTACCGACAAACGACAGCCACCTACGAGCAGTACTTC.